The rows below give T cell receptor beta chains drawn from one sample of a study of T cell responses to AZD1222 COVID-19 vaccine. Libraries were prepared by immunoSEQ multiplex PCR; TCRdb keeps only in-frame clonotypes and omits some of them. The top ten clones hold more than 2.5% of a sample with about 120,000 clones, roughly 90% of them seen once. This specimen was peripheral blood, taken on day 0 of AZD1222 vaccination. These receptors originate from an adult in good health. Both conserved end residues are part of each CDR3. The D gene is left open where the match is weak. Size values are once, few and many counts, or a class for expanded clones, and some rows have none.

v_call: TRBV7-2; d_call: -; clone_size: -; cdr3_aa: CASSLDSRGWGEQFF
v_call: TRBV27; d_call: -; clone_size: -; cdr3_aa: CASRSGVNTIYF
v_call: TRBV23-1; d_call: -; clone_size: -; cdr3_aa: CASSPPFVGFDTEAFF
v_call: TRBV7-9; d_call: -; clone_size: -; cdr3_aa: CASTSVGRGTTEAFF
v_call: TRBV24-1; d_call: -; clone_size: -; cdr3_aa: CATSRLNYGYTF
v_call: TRBV7-8; d_call: -; clone_size: -; cdr3_aa: CASSFTDSNQPQHF
v_call: TRBV29-1; d_call: -; clone_size: -; cdr3_aa: CSVAPTGAEAFF
v_call: TRBV5-1; d_call: TRBD1; clone_size: -; cdr3_aa: CASSLPKGAQRQDTEAFF
v_call: TRBV5-8; d_call: -; clone_size: -; cdr3_aa: CASSLAMSTWADTQYF
v_call: TRBV7-8; d_call: -; clone_size: few; cdr3_aa: CASSFKGGTLTYEQYF
v_call: TRBV15; d_call: -; clone_size: -; cdr3_aa: CATSRDPARQETQYF
v_call: TRBV4-1; d_call: TRBD1; clone_size: -; cdr3_aa: CASSQEPQGGSNQPQHF
v_call: TRBV18; d_call: TRBD2; clone_size: -; cdr3_aa: CASSSRVAGDVYTQYF
v_call: TRBV7-9; d_call: TRBD1; clone_size: -; cdr3_aa: CASSLVLQGAEAFF
v_call: TRBV7-2; d_call: TRBD2; clone_size: -; cdr3_aa: CASRFRTSGKETQYF
v_call: TRBV10-3; d_call: TRBD1; clone_size: -; cdr3_aa: CAISTGGTSPLHF
v_call: TRBV5-1; d_call: -; clone_size: -; cdr3_aa: CASSSTLVGQSTNYGYTF
v_call: TRBV15; d_call: -; clone_size: -; cdr3_aa: CATSRGDGLYGYTF
v_call: TRBV28; d_call: -; clone_size: -; cdr3_aa: CASSSTRPQHF
v_call: TRBV30; d_call: -; clone_size: -; cdr3_aa: CALNVQGRGYTF
v_call: TRBV12-5; d_call: -; clone_size: -; cdr3_aa: CASGPTPGELFF
v_call: TRBV4-2; d_call: -; clone_size: -; cdr3_aa: CASSQGGTGDETQYF
v_call: TRBV10-1; d_call: TRBD2; clone_size: -; cdr3_aa: CASSAGGDEQYF
v_call: TRBV6-5; d_call: -; clone_size: -; cdr3_aa: CASSYSLNTEAFF
v_call: TRBV7-6; d_call: -; clone_size: -; cdr3_aa: CASSPNRGRGEQYF
v_call: TRBV5-6; d_call: -; clone_size: once; cdr3_aa: CASSPSGVNQPQHF
v_call: TRBV7-6; d_call: -; clone_size: -; cdr3_aa: CASSLDIAESSYEQYF
v_call: TRBV6-2/TRBV6-3; d_call: TRBD1; clone_size: -; cdr3_aa: CASSRTGGQGYTF
v_call: TRBV4-2; d_call: -; clone_size: -; cdr3_aa: CASSQDSFVELFF
v_call: TRBV30; d_call: TRBD2; clone_size: -; cdr3_aa: CAWSAGLAGVYGEQFF
v_call: TRBV5-5; d_call: -; clone_size: -; cdr3_aa: CASSFQTAYEQYF
v_call: TRBV7-9; d_call: -; clone_size: -; cdr3_aa: CASRGVVGDGYTF
v_call: TRBV5-1; d_call: TRBD2; clone_size: -; cdr3_aa: CASSSGLAGGPGEQFF
v_call: TRBV2; d_call: -; clone_size: -; cdr3_aa: CASSELGLPVTYMNTEAFF
v_call: TRBV3-1/TRBV3-2; d_call: -; clone_size: -; cdr3_aa: CASSQARQNEQFF
v_call: TRBV7-9; d_call: -; clone_size: once; cdr3_aa: CASSLYSGRDYGYTF
v_call: TRBV9; d_call: -; clone_size: -; cdr3_aa: CASSTRQPNSPLHF
v_call: TRBV27; d_call: -; clone_size: -; cdr3_aa: CASSPTGYGNQPQHF
v_call: TRBV10-2; d_call: TRBD1; clone_size: -; cdr3_aa: CASTPPTGDYGYTF
v_call: TRBV9; d_call: -; clone_size: -; cdr3_aa: CASSVEVSTGGNTIYF
v_call: TRBV7-3; d_call: -; clone_size: -; cdr3_aa: CASSLGPTGSTFF